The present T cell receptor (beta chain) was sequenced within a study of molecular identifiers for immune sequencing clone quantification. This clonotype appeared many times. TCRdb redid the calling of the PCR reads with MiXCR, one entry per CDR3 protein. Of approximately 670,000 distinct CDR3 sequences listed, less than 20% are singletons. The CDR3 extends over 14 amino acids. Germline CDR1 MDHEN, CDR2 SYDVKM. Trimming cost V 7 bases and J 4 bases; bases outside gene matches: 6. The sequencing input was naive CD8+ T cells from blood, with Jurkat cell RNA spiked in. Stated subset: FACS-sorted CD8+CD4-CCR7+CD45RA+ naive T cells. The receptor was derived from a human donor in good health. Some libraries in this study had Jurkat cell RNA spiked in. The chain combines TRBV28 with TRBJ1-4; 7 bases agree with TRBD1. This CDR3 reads CASIRDSNNEKLFF. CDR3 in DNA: TGTGCCAGCATCCGGGACAGCAATAATGAAAAACTGTTTTTT.